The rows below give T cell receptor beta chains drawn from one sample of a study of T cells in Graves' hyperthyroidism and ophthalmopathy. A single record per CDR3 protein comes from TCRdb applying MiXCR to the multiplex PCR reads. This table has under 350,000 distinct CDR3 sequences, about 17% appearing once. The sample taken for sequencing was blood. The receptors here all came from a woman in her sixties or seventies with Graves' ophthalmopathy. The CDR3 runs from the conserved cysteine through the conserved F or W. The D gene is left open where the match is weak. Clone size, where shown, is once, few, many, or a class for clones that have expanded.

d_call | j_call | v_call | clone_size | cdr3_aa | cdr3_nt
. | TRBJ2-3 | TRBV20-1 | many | CSAFANTDTQYF | TGCAGTGCTTTCGCTAACACAGATACGCAGTATTTT
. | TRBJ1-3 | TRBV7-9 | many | CASTLEVPPGNTIYF | TGTGCCAGCACCTTAGAGGTTCCACCTGGAAACACCATATATTTT
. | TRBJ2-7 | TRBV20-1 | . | CSARLAGAKVLYEQYF | TGCAGTGCTAGATTGGCAGGGGCTAAAGTGCTCTACGAGCAGTACTTC
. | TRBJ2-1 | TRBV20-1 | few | CSARDTLSGRYNEQFF | TGCAGTGCTAGAGATACTCTTAGCGGCCGATACAATGAGCAGTTCTTC
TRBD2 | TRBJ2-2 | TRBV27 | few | CASSNPSGRNTGELFF | TGTGCCAGCAGCAACCCTAGCGGGAGGAACACCGGGGAGCTGTTTTTT
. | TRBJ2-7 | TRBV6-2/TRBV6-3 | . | CASSRLGGARERVQYF | TGTGCCAGCAGTCGTTTGGGGGGGGCGAGGGAACGGGTGCAGTACTTC
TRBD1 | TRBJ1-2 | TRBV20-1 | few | CSARLTTGQFYGYTF | TGCAGTGCTAGATTAACCACGGGACAGTTCTATGGCTACACCTTC
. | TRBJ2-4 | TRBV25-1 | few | CASSDTGRGLTYKNIQYF | TGTGCCAGCAGTGATACAGGACGCGGATTAACCTACAAAAACATTCAGTACTTC
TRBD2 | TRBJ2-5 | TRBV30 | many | CAWSPAGGKTQYF | TGTGCCTGGAGTCCTGCCGGGGGGAAGACCCAGTACTTC
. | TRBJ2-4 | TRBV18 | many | CASSAEKNIQYF | TGTGCCAGCTCTGCAGAGAAAAACATTCAGTACTTC
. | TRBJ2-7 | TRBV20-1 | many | CSAHGARESNYEQYF | TGCAGTGCTCATGGGGCGCGGGAATCTAACTACGAGCAGTACTTC
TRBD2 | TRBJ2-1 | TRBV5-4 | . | CASSSGTSDYNEQFF | TGTGCCAGCAGCTCCGGGACTAGCGACTACAATGAGCAGTTCTTC
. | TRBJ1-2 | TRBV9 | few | CASSLPNYGYTF | TGTGCCAGCAGCCTCCCAAACTATGGCTACACCTTC
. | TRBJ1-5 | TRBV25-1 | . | CASSDQGKPQHF | TGTGCCAGCAGTGATCAAGGGAAGCCCCAGCATTTT
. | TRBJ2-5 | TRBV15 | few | CATSRDIRGETQYF | TGTGCCACCAGCAGAGATATTAGGGGAGAGACCCAGTACTTC
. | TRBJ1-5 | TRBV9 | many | CASSVSTNQPQHF | TGTGCCAGCAGCGTTTCCACTAATCAGCCCCAGCATTTT
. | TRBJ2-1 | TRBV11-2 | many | CASSPDRNEQFF | TGTGCCAGCAGCCCGGACAGAAATGAGCAGTTCTTC
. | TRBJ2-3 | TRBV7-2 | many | CASSLRLGTDTQYF | TGTGCCAGCAGCTTAAGACTGGGAACAGATACGCAGTATTTT
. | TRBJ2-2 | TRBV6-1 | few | CATLGLQNTGELFF | TGTGCCACCCTAGGACTACAAAACACCGGGGAGCTGTTTTTT
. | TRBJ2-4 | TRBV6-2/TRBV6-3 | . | CASLSIPGSLAKNIQYF | TGTGCCAGTCTATCAATCCCAGGTTCGCTAGCCAAAAACATTCAGTACTTC
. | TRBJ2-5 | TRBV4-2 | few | CASSQDKTSAKYF | TGTGCCAGCAGCCAAGATAAGACTTCAGCGAAGTACTTC
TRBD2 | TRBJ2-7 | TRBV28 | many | CASSSTGGDYEQYF | TGTGCCAGCAGTAGCACGGGGGGGGACTACGAGCAGTACTTC
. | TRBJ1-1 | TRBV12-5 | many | CASGLPQNTEAFF | TGTGCTAGTGGTTTGCCGCAGAACACTGAAGCTTTCTTT
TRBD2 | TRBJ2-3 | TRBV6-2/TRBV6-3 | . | CASSPFGLAGFTDTQYF | TGTGCCAGCAGCCCCTTTGGACTAGCCGGCTTCACAGATACGCAGTATTTT
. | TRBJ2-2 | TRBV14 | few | CASSQPYPPGELFF | TGTGCCAGCAGCCAACCCTACCCCCCCGGGGAGCTGTTTTTT
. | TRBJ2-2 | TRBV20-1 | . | CSASQVDTGELFF | TGCAGTGCTAGCCAGGTAGACACCGGGGAGCTGTTTTTT
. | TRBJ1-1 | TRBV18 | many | CASSPQGREAFF | TGTGCCAGCTCACCCCAGGGCCGTGAAGCTTTCTTT
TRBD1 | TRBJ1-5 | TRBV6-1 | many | CASSEGGQFNQPQHF | TGTGCCAGCAGTGAAGGGGGACAGTTCAATCAGCCCCAGCATTTT